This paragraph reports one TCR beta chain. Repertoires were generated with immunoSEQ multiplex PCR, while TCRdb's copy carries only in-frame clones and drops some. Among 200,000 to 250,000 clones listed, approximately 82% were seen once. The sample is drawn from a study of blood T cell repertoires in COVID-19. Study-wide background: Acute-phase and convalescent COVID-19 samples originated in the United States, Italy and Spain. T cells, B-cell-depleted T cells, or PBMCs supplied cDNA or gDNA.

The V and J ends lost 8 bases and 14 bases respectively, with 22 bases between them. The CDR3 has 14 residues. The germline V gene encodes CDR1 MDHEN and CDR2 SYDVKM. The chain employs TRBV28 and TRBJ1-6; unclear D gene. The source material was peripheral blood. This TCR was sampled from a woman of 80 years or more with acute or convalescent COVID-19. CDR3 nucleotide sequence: TGTGCCAGCCGAGGAGGACCCCCTTTGGTGACCCTCCACTTT. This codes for CASRGGPPLVTLHF.